One T cell receptor beta chain is described in this entry. The antigen it recognizes is unknown. Qualities for individual bases were not recorded, and no much larger clone is one base off. The source of the sample is a study of technical replicates of blood from a few donors (dated by TCRdb to about 2017). The germline V gene (reference sequence) specifies LNHDA as CDR1 and SQIVND as CDR2. V loses 6 bases of germline sequence and J loses 3 bases, and the interval between the two ends is 15 bases. The CDR3 has 15 amino acids, counting the end cysteine and phenylalanine. Solely the CDR3 DNA is kept, with 45 bases framed from the first base. The protocol used for the library was the immunoSEQ multiplex PCR assay. TCRdb obtained this table from immuneACCESS and retained in-frame rearrangements with V and J assigned. These tables miss some clones; where compared with another copy, unresolved V genes account for less than half of the shortfall, and the remainder is unexplained. This sample lists approximately 99,000 clones; 96% were detected once. Of the sample, about 0.39% falls within the top ten clones.

Recombination linked TRBV19 to TRBJ1-5; a weak D assignment points to TRBD1 (5 bases agree). This TCR derives from a human donor in good health. The sequencing sample was made of T cells isolated from PBMCs. The bases read TGTGCCAGTAGAAAGCTTCTAGGGGTCAATCAGCCCCAGCATTTT. This translates into CASRKLLGVNQPQHF.